The clone carrying this T cell receptor (beta chain) has more than one count but fewer than ten. The amount of total RNA extracted per sample was at least 6 micrograms. Germline loops: CDR1 SQVTM, CDR2 ANQGSEA. Trimming pared 5 bases from V and 3 bases from J, leaving 11 bases between. The CDR3 covers 12 residues. With a J-beta primer mix and a sample-barcoded 5' primer, a second PCR ran about 6 to 11 cycles. In TCRdb, the 5' RACE reads were re-called with MiXCR into one record per CDR3 protein. Of 1.5 million to 2 million distinct CDR3 sequences listed, just under 50% are singletons. The sample is drawn from a study of blood T cells in healthy people across ages.

The chain couples TRBV29-1 to TRBJ2-7; tentatively, D is TRBD1 (5 bases). Sequences were obtained from blood. This TCR was sampled from a woman in her forties in good health. In DNA, the CDR3 is TGCAGCGTTCGTAGAGACAGCTACGAGCAGTACTTC. It specifies CSVRRDSYEQYF.